These 21 T cell receptor beta chains were all obtained from the same sample, sequenced in a study of T cells in Graves' hyperthyroidism and ophthalmopathy. Template material for amplifying TCR beta CDR3 regions consisted of RNA transcripts. First-round RT-PCR targeting the TCR CDR3 was performed with the HTBI primer set. Using its own MiXCR run on the multiplex PCR reads, TCRdb lists one record per CDR3 protein. The sample includes 490,000 or so distinct CDR3 sequences, about 20% of them seen just once. What was sequenced was blood. The origin of the receptors is a woman aged 70 to 79 with Graves' ophthalmopathy.

V usage is TRBV13 and J usage is TRBJ2-7, with 8 bases matching TRBD2. V lost 5 bases, J lost 0 bases, and 6 bases stayed unmatched. The CDR3 sequence is 15 residues long. In germline, CDR1 is PRHDT, CDR2 FYEKMQ (reference sequence). This CDR3 reads CASSEASGPSYEQYF. The DNA of the CDR3 is TGTGCCAGCAGCGAGGCTAGCGGGCCCTCCTACGAGCAGTACTTC.

There are many counts of this clonotype. This rearrangement joins TRBV28 to TRBJ2-7; a weak D match, TRBD1 (6 bases). The germline V gene has CDR1 MDHEN and CDR2 SYDVKM. The CDR3 is 11 amino acids. Trimming removed 7 bases at V and 5 bases at J, with 9 bases between. As DNA, the CDR3 is TGTGCCAGCAAACAGGGTCACGAGCAGTACTTC. The encoded protein is CASKQGHEQYF.

This clonotype was observed a handful of times. The gene calls are TRBV24-1 and TRBJ1-1; 8 positions match TRBD1. After removal of 1 base from V and 11 bases from J, the junction contained 8 bases not matched to a gene. The CDR3 loop spans 14 amino acids. The germline V gene encodes CDR1 KGHDR and CDR2 SFDVKD. The CDR3 loop is CATSDFQDREGAFF. The CDR3 DNA reads as TGTGCCACCAGTGATTTCCAGGACAGGGAAGGGGCTTTCTTT.

V and J are TRBV10-3 and TRBJ2-1; D may be TRBD1 or TRBD2 (7 bases each). This CDR3 has 22 residues. V lost 3 bases and J lost 4, with 34 bases in between. Germline CDR1 and CDR2: ENHRY and SYGVKD. CDR3 sequence (DNA): TGTGCCATCAGTGATTTCCCAGGGGGGGGGGCCCAGCGGGACCACCAATACAATGAGCAGTTCTTC. Translation: CAISDFPGGGAQRDHQYNEQFF.

This clonotype was counted many times. The chain has TRBV29-1 and TRBJ2-3, with 7 bases that match TRBD1. V lost 6 bases to trimming and J lost 4 bases; unmatched junction nucleotides: 7. This CDR3 spans 13 amino acids. CDR1 is SQVTM, CDR2 ANQGSEA, per germline. CDR3 in DNA: TGCAGCGTCGGGACAGTGAGTCCAGATACGCAGTATTTT. Amino acids: CSVGTVSPDTQYF.

This clonotype was seen a few times. The CDR3 sequence is CANDPLSSGVYNEQFF. The CDR3 coding sequence is TGTGCCAACGACCCCTTATCTAGCGGCGTCTACAATGAGCAGTTCTTC. The J gene is TRBJ2-1, the V gene TRBV10-3; 7 bases map to TRBD2. The germline CDR1 and CDR2 sequences are ENHRY and SYGVKD. This CDR3 contains 16 residues. V gave up 10 bases and J gave up 3 bases; unmatched junction bases: 15.

In its sample, this clonotype was seen once. The J gene is TRBJ1-6, the V gene TRBV6-1; D is unclear. This CDR3 spans 12 amino acids. CDR1 and CDR2 from the germline V gene are MNHNS and SASEGT. Trimming left V 3 bases short and J 18 bases short, with 15 bases between. The CDR3 is CASSDGFRTPHF. CDR3 in DNA: TGTGCCAGCAGTGATGGGTTCAGGACCCCCCACTTT.

The rearrangement links TRBV5-1 to TRBJ1-2, with D tentatively TRBD1 (6 bases). The CDR3 has 15 amino acids. Germline V gene sequence: CDR1 SGHRS, CDR2 YFSETQ. Trimming took 5 bases from V and 0 from J, leaving 14 bases between them. CDR3 sequence (DNA): TGCGCCAGCAGGGCCGGGACAACAGCTAACTATGGCTACACCTTC. This sequence encodes CASRAGTTANYGYTF.

The V and J genes are TRBV27 and TRBJ2-1, with 9 positions matching TRBD1. CDR1 MNHEY and CDR2 SMNVEV come from the germline V gene (reference sequence). The CDR3 sequence is 15 residues long. After removal of 6 bases from V and 9 bases from J, the junction contained 12 bases not matched to a gene. This CDR3 is CASSRTGAGRGEQFF. The CDR3 DNA sequence: TGTGCCAGCAGCCGGACAGGGGCCGGGCGAGGTGAGCAGTTCTTC.

A few counts support this clonotype. The V call is TRBV6-1, the J call TRBJ2-4; 10 nucleotides match TRBD1. Germline V gene lookup returns CDR1 MNHNS and CDR2 SASEGT. This CDR3 is built from 21 residues. V shed 7 bases, J shed 1 base, and the junction held 22 bases outside the gene matches. For the CDR3, the DNA is TGTGCCAGCACTAGAAGACAGGGGGCAAAGGGCGGGTCATCGGCCAAAAACATTCAGTACTTC. This translates into CASTRRQGAKGGSSAKNIQYF.

CDR3 DNA sequence: TGTGCCAGTAGTGCCAGGGGGAGCTCCTACAATGAGCAGTTCTTC. Protein sequence: CASSARGSSYNEQFF. V usage is TRBV19 and J usage is TRBJ2-1; 7 bases fit TRBD1. The CDR3 totals 15 residues. With 5 bases clipped from V and 0 bases from J, the junction kept 4 bases outside the gene matches. Germline values: CDR1 LNHDA, CDR2 SQIVND (reference sequence).

This clonotype turned up a few times. The V and J genes are TRBV3-1 and TRBJ2-5; 11 bases are shared with TRBD2. CDR1 and CDR2 (germline): LGHDT, YNNKEL (reference sequence). V lost 3 bases, J lost 6 bases, and 6 bases stayed unmatched. This CDR3 contains 15 residues. The CDR3 bases are TGTGCCAGCAGCCACGGAGGGACTAGCGGACAGACCCAGTACTTC. This gives the protein CASSHGGTSGQTQYF.

This clonotype was observed a handful of times. V is TRBV19 and J is TRBJ1-1; 7 bases align to TRBD1. This CDR3 has 15 residues. The germline V gene encodes CDR1 LNHDA and CDR2 SQIVND (reference sequence). Trimming at V came to 6 bases and at J to 1 base, leaving 8 bases not matched to a gene. CDR3 nucleotide sequence: TGTGCCAGTAGCCCTGGGACAGCCGAGAACACTGAAGCTTTCTTT. It yields the protein CASSPGTAENTEAFF.

This clonotype occurred a few times. This sequence joins TRBV20-1 and TRBJ2-7; TRBD2 is a possible D gene (5 bases). V lost 7 bases to trimming and J lost 2 bases, with 15 bases between them. Per germline, CDR1 DFQATT and CDR2 SNEGSKA (reference sequence). CDR3 length: 13 residues. The CDR3 DNA reads as TGCAGTGTGAGGCCGGGGTCGGCCTACGAGCAGTACTTC. Translating gives CSVRPGSAYEQYF.

The J gene is TRBJ2-1, the V gene TRBV19; 9 nucleotides match TRBD2. Germline CDR1 is LNHDA and CDR2 is SQIVND (reference sequence). The CDR3 spans 14 residues. Germline trimming cut 5 bases from V and 4 bases from J; bases unmatched to any gene: 3. Here the CDR3 reads CASSDSGRYNEQFF. Written as DNA, the CDR3 is TGTGCCAGTAGTGACAGCGGGAGGTACAATGAGCAGTTCTTC.

This chain links TRBV15 with TRBJ1-1; D remains unclear. Germline CDR1 LNHNV, CDR2 YYDKDF (reference sequence). V was clipped by 0 bases and J by 0 bases, with 5 bases between them. The CDR3 is 14 residues long. Here the CDR3 DNA reads TGTGCCACCAGCAGAGATAGGGTGAACACTGAAGCTTTCTTT. Its translation: CATSRDRVNTEAFF.

This chain joins TRBV29-1 and TRBJ2-7; 11 bases match TRBD1. The CDR3 is 14 amino acids. V lost 4 bases, J lost 2 bases, and 4 bases stayed unmatched. Germline lookup yields CDR1 SQVTM and CDR2 ANQGSEA. The CDR3, as DNA: TGCAGCGTTGGGGACAGGGGGTTTGCCTACGAGCAGTACTTC. Translation gives CSVGDRGFAYEQYF.

V is TRBV7-9 and J is TRBJ2-1; D perhaps matches TRBD2 (6 bases). The CDR3 spans 15 residues. V shed 8 bases and J shed 0 bases, with 14 bases lying between them. Germline CDR1 is SEHNR and CDR2 is FQNEAQ (reference sequence). The DNA of the CDR3 is TGTGCCAGCTACCTGGGCGGGAACTCCTACAATGAGCAGTTCTTC. Translated: CASYLGGNSYNEQFF.

This clonotype was found many times. The CDR3 loop reads CASSDRLSGGMNTEAFF. CDR3 bases: TGTGCCAGCAGTGATCGACTTTCAGGAGGGATGAACACTGAAGCTTTCTTT. This rearrangement joins TRBV6-1 to TRBJ1-1; D not resolved. The CDR3 is 17 amino acids. CDR1 and CDR2 from the germline V gene are MNHNS and SASEGT. The V and J ends lost 3 bases and 0 bases respectively, with 17 bases between them.

Comments on this clonotype: Possible read error: a much larger clone is one base away. The gene calls are TRBV20-1 and TRBJ2-3; tentative D call: TRBD2 (5 bases). Germline V gene data show CDR1 as DFQATT and CDR2 as SNEGSKA (reference sequence). The CDR3 sequence is 13 residues long. The CDR3 reads CSAPPEWGDKQYF. Here the CDR3 DNA reads TGCAGTGCGCCCCCCGAGTGGGGAGATAAGCAGTATTTT.

The chain employs TRBV28 and TRBJ2-2; D assignment may be TRBD1 or TRBD2 (5 bases each). The CDR3 extends over 16 amino acids. The germline V gene has CDR1 MDHEN and CDR2 SYDVKM. V lost 3 bases to trimming and J lost 2 bases, with 13 bases between them. The CDR3 region is CASSFLGELNTGELFF. CDR3 nucleotide sequence: TGTGCCAGCAGTTTTTTGGGGGAGCTAAACACCGGGGAGCTGTTTTTT.